A single sample gave rise to the 22 T cell receptor beta chains below, sequenced in a study of radiation and T cells in renal cell carcinoma. Data came from immunoSEQ multiplex PCR; TCRdb stores just in-frame clones and leaves some out. This repertoire shows roughly 82,000 clones, roughly nine tenths found once; its top ten account for about 5.8%. Time point of the sample: blood 4 weeks post-SBRT, at nephrectomy. Treatment in this sample: 15 Gy SBRT to primary tumor, nephrectomy 4 weeks later. The specimen comprised blood, sampled from a patient whose treatment included radiotherapy and nephrectomy. These TCRs come from a woman in her 70s with renal cell carcinoma.

This clone was counted once. The chain links TRBV4-3 to TRBJ2-5; 10 positions match TRBD1. The CDR3 runs to 13 residues. Trimming cost V 4 bases and J 5 bases; bases outside gene matches: 1. Germline CDR1 reads LGHNA; CDR2 reads YSLEER. CDR3 in amino acids: CASSLTGGETQYF. In DNA form, the CDR3 reads TGCGCCAGCAGCCTGACAGGGGGCGAGACCCAGTACTTC.

This chain connects TRBV6-5 to TRBJ1-1; 7 bases are a match to TRBD1. The germline V gene has CDR1 MNHEY and CDR2 SVGAGI. The CDR3 runs 15 residues. J gave up 5 bases and V 2 bases, and 8 bases lay outside the gene matches. This chain's CDR3 is CASSYKGALRTEAFF. In DNA form, the CDR3 reads TGTGCCAGCAGTTACAAGGGGGCCCTGAGGACTGAAGCTTTCTTT.

The CDR3 here is CASSLWARTGYEQYF. For the CDR3, the DNA is TGTGCCAGCAGTTTATGGGCCCGGACTGGCTACGAGCAGTACTTC. The chain joins TRBV27 to TRBJ2-7; tentatively, D is TRBD2 (5 bases). The CDR3 has 15 residues. The ends were cut back, 1 base at V and 3 bases at J, with 13 bases in the middle. Looked up from germline, CDR1 is MNHEY and CDR2 is SMNVEV (reference sequence).

The V call is TRBV18, the J call TRBJ2-2, with D uncertain. Germline loops: CDR1 KGHSH, CDR2 LQKENI. The CDR3 contains 16 residues. With 1 base removed from V and 2 bases from J, the gap between germline ends came to 11 bases. CDR3 amino acids: CASSPRLPGNTGELFF. The CDR3 DNA sequence: TGTGCCAGCTCACCACGTCTGCCAGGCAACACCGGGGAGCTGTTTTTT.

The rearrangement uses TRBV19 and TRBJ2-3, with no clear D. CDR3 length equals 12 residues. Germline CDR1 LNHDA, CDR2 SQIVND (reference sequence). V was pared by 5 bases and J by 5 bases, with 8 bases between. This chain's CDR3 is CASSHTLDTQYF. CDR3 in DNA: TGTGCCAGTAGTCATACCCTAGATACGCAGTATTTT.

The CDR3 protein is CASSQSNRDVASEAFF. The CDR3 bases are TGCGCCAGCAGTCAATCGAATCGGGATGTGGCGTCTGAAGCTTTCTTT. This chain joins TRBV23-1 and TRBJ1-1, with no clear D. TRBV23-1 is an ORF; its function is uncertain. V dropped 0 bases and J dropped 6 bases, with 17 bases sitting between them. There are 16 residues in the CDR3.

The chain links TRBV7-2 to TRBJ1-3; no reliable D call. The V end lost 5 bases, the J end lost 2 bases, and 10 bases lay between the germline ends. CDR3 length: 14 amino acids. From germline, CDR1 is SGHTA and CDR2 FQGNSA. The CDR3 region is CASSPQVAGNTIYF. CDR3 coding DNA: TGTGCCAGCAGCCCCCAGGTAGCTGGAAACACCATATATTTT.

This chain connects TRBV6-4 to TRBJ2-2, with 10 bases identical to TRBD1. This CDR3 is built from 17 residues. Germline V CDR1 and CDR2: MRHNA, SNTAGT. Trimming at V came to 5 bases and at J to 5 bases, leaving 11 bases not matched to a gene. CDR3 loop: CASSLAPGQGRTGELFF. For the CDR3, the DNA is TGTGCCAGCAGTCTTGCCCCGGGACAGGGGCGAACCGGGGAGCTGTTTTTT.

This chain links TRBV4-2 with TRBJ2-3, with 10 bases fitting TRBD1. The CDR3 loop spans 15 amino acids. The germline gives CDR1 LGHNA, CDR2 YNFKEQ. The junction had 6 bases not matched to a gene; V was cut back by 4 bases and J by 5 bases. This CDR3 reads CASSLSTGGRDTQYF. The CDR3, as DNA: TGTGCCAGCAGCCTTTCGACAGGGGGCAGAGATACGCAGTATTTT.

V is TRBV5-1 and J is TRBJ1-6, with no clear D. Germline-derived CDR1 and CDR2 are SGHRS and YFSETQ. With 1 base removed from V and 8 bases from J, the gap between germline ends came to 10 bases. This CDR3 contains 14 residues. The CDR3 DNA reads TGCGCCAGCAGCTTGTGGGGTCAGGATTCACCCCTCCACTTT. Its translation is CASSLWGQDSPLHF.

The count of this clone is one. The CDR3 nucleotides read TGTGCCAGCAGTTCCGGGAAATTGGATAGGGCTTTCTTT. Amino acid sequence: CASSSGKLDRAFF. The chain has TRBV28 and TRBJ1-1; D gene ambiguous. The CDR3 is made up of 13 amino acids. Trimming removed 4 bases from V and 11 bases from J, with 17 bases in between. The germline V gene has CDR1 MDHEN and CDR2 SYDVKM.

The chain combines TRBV6-6 with TRBJ1-6; D possibly corresponds to TRBD1 (5 bases). In germline, CDR1 is MNHNY, CDR2 SVGAGI (reference sequence). Trimming cost V 6 bases and J 7 bases, with 13 bases left between them. The CDR3 contains 14 residues. CDR3 residues: CASSGGSGNSPLHF. In nucleotides, the CDR3 is TGTGCCAGCAGCGGGGGTTCCGGAAATTCACCCCTCCACTTT.

V gene TRBV6-1 combines with J gene TRBJ1-3; D remains ambiguous. Germline V gene lookup returns CDR1 MNHNS and CDR2 SASEGT. CDR3 length: 16 amino acids. V was clipped by 4 bases and J by 0 bases, with 13 bases between them. The CDR3 is CASSARSAGSGNTIYF. In DNA form, the CDR3 reads TGTGCCAGCAGTGCCCGGTCAGCTGGCTCTGGAAACACCATATATTTT.

The rearrangement links TRBV19 to TRBJ2-1, with a tentative D call TRBD2 (7 bases). The CDR3 runs to 17 residues. The V end lost 5 bases, the J end lost 0 bases, and 17 bases lay between the germline ends. Germline CDR1 reads LNHDA; CDR2 reads SQIVND (reference sequence). The CDR3 DNA is TGTGCCAGTAGTTTCTCACAGGGAGGGGGCTCCTACAATGAGCAGTTCTTC. This codes for CASSFSQGGGSYNEQFF.

The V gene is TRBV2, the J gene TRBJ2-7; D remains ambiguous. CDR1 and CDR2 (germline): SNHLY, FYNNEI. V was trimmed by 6 bases and J by 0 bases, leaving 6 bases between them. The CDR3 sequence is 12 residues long. CDR3 DNA sequence: TGTGCCAGCAGACGAGGCTCCTACGAGCAGTACTTC. Translated, it gives CASRRGSYEQYF.

V gene TRBV7-9 combines with J gene TRBJ2-1; D is uncertain. CDR3 length: 13 amino acids. Germline V gene data show CDR1 as SEHNR and CDR2 as FQNEAQ (reference sequence). V lost 7 bases, J lost 8 bases, and 15 bases lay in between. The CDR3 loop reads CASTPPTKDEQFF. CDR3 nucleotides: TGTGCCAGCACCCCACCCACAAAGGATGAGCAGTTCTTC. The full variable domain, completed using reference TRBV7-9 and TRBJ2-1, is DTGVSQNPRHKITKRGQNVTFRCDPISEHNRLYWYRQTLGQGPEFLTYFQNEAQLEKSRLLSDRFSAERPKGSFSTLEIQRTEQGDSAMYLCASTPPTKDEQFFGPGTRLTVL.

The chain recombines TRBV4-2 with TRBJ2-1, with D perhaps TRBD1 (6 bases). CDR1 and CDR2 from the germline V gene are LGHNA and YNFKEQ. The length of the CDR3 is 14 residues. Between the trimmed V and J ends, which lost 0 bases and 9 bases, there was a span of 12 bases. CDR3 loop: CASSQEGGFLEQFF. CDR3 nucleotides: TGTGCCAGCAGCCAAGAAGGGGGATTTCTTGAGCAGTTCTTC.

This chain connects TRBV7-2 to TRBJ2-3; 9 positions match TRBD2. CDR1 is SGHTA, CDR2 FQGNSA, per germline. The CDR3 is 15 residues long. The ends lost 2 bases at V and 5 bases at J; junction bases unmatched: 5. In DNA, the CDR3 is TGTGCCAGCAGCTTACGGCGGGGGGGCGGAGATACGCAGTATTTT. The encoded protein is CASSLRRGGGDTQYF.

The CDR3 protein is CASSPIGQAYYGYTF. CDR3 nucleotides: TGTGCCAGCAGCCCTATTGGACAGGCGTACTATGGCTACACCTTC. The rearrangement joins TRBV7-9 to TRBJ1-2; 7 positions agree with TRBD1. The CDR3 has 15 residues. CDR1 is SEHNR and CDR2 is FQNEAQ in the germline V gene (reference sequence). With 5 bases clipped from V and 3 bases from J, the junction kept 9 bases outside the gene matches.

The chain uses TRBV4-3 and TRBJ1-2, with 8 positions matching TRBD1. The CDR3 extends over 14 amino acids. V dropped 4 bases and J dropped 3; count of bases not matched to a gene: 4. Germline-derived CDR1 and CDR2 are LGHNA and YSLEER. In DNA form, the CDR3 reads TGCGCCAGCAGCCGCGACAGGGGCGACTATGGCTACACCTTC. Its translation is CASSRDRGDYGYTF.

The V gene is TRBV19, the J gene TRBJ1-2, with 7 bases fitting TRBD1. Germline V CDR1 and CDR2: LNHDA, SQIVND (reference sequence). V lost 8 bases, J lost 3 bases, and 6 bases stayed unmatched. The CDR3 spans 13 residues. CDR3 nucleotides: TGTGCCAGTTCTTACAGGGGAGACTATGGCTACACCTTC. Protein sequence: CASSYRGDYGYTF.

J is TRBJ1-1 and V is TRBV30, with 7 bases matching TRBD1. Per germline, CDR1 GTSNPN and CDR2 SVGIG (reference sequence). This CDR3 has 12 residues. J gave up 7 bases and V 3 bases, and 5 bases lay outside the gene matches. The CDR3 loop reads CAWRKGAREAFF. CDR3 in DNA: TGTGCCTGGAGAAAGGGGGCTCGTGAAGCTTTCTTT.